This is a list of T cell receptor beta chains from one sample in a study of T cells after yellow fever vaccination. TCRdb processed the 5' RACE reads anew with MiXCR; each CDR3 protein has one entry. The table includes 160,000 or so distinct CDR3 sequences, around 7.2% detected once. The sequencing here drew on CD4+ T cells sorted from PBMCs, taken more than 4 days after the first yellow fever vaccination. The receptors here all came from a man between 18 and 29 years old who received the YFV17D yellow fever vaccine. The CDR3 runs from the conserved cysteine through the conserved F or W. The D gene is left open where the match is weak. Part of the rows lack a size; the others show once, few, many or a class for expanded clones.

d_call: NA; j_call: TRBJ1-2; v_call: TRBV2; clone_size: many; cdr3_nt: TGTGCCAGCAGTGAAGCGCTTACTGGCTACACCTTC; cdr3_aa: CASSEALTGYTF
d_call: TRBD1; j_call: TRBJ2-5; v_call: TRBV7-9; clone_size: NA; cdr3_nt: TGTGCCAGCAGCCCCTCCAGGGGGCTACGAGAGACCCAGTACTTC; cdr3_aa: CASSPSRGLRETQYF
d_call: NA; j_call: TRBJ2-5; v_call: TRBV5-4; clone_size: few; cdr3_nt: TGTGCCAGCAGCTCGGTCATAGACAGACAAGAGACCCAGTACTTC; cdr3_aa: CASSSVIDRQETQYF
d_call: TRBD2; j_call: TRBJ2-1; v_call: TRBV6-6; clone_size: many; cdr3_nt: TGTGCCAGCAGTGTAGCTTGGGGGGGTTTGGGCTACAATGAGCAGTTCTTC; cdr3_aa: CASSVAWGGLGYNEQFF
d_call: TRBD2; j_call: TRBJ2-3; v_call: TRBV5-1; clone_size: many; cdr3_nt: TGCGCCAGCAGCCGGGGACTAGCGGACCCCACAGATACGCAGTATTTT; cdr3_aa: CASSRGLADPTDTQYF
d_call: TRBD1; j_call: TRBJ1-5; v_call: TRBV28; clone_size: many; cdr3_nt: TGTGCCAGCAGTTTGGGTGGACAGGGCGATCAGCCCCAGCATTTT; cdr3_aa: CASSLGGQGDQPQHF
d_call: TRBD1; j_call: TRBJ1-2; v_call: TRBV12-3/TRBV12-4; clone_size: many; cdr3_nt: TGTGCCAGCAGCCGTCCCGGGACAGGGCTCTATGGCTACACCTTC; cdr3_aa: CASSRPGTGLYGYTF
d_call: TRBD2; j_call: TRBJ2-1; v_call: TRBV10-3; clone_size: NA; cdr3_nt: TGTGCCGCGACTAGCGGGGGCGCGAGCTCCTACAATGAGCAGTTCTTC; cdr3_aa: CAATSGGASSYNEQFF
d_call: NA; j_call: TRBJ2-5; v_call: TRBV12-3/TRBV12-4; clone_size: few; cdr3_nt: TGTGCCAGCGGGTCACAGGGATACCAAGAGACCCAGTACTTC; cdr3_aa: CASGSQGYQETQYF
d_call: TRBD1; j_call: TRBJ1-1; v_call: TRBV5-1; clone_size: few; cdr3_nt: TGCGCCAGCAGCCAGTGGGACAGGGGGCAAAGTGAAGCTTTCTTT; cdr3_aa: CASSQWDRGQSEAFF
d_call: TRBD1; j_call: TRBJ2-7; v_call: TRBV2; clone_size: many; cdr3_nt: TGTGCCAGCCGGGACAGGGGATACGAGCAGTACTTC; cdr3_aa: CASRDRGYEQYF
d_call: NA; j_call: TRBJ2-3; v_call: TRBV5-1; clone_size: many; cdr3_nt: TGCGCCAGCAGCTCGGAGCGGGTCACAGATACGCAGTATTTT; cdr3_aa: CASSSERVTDTQYF
d_call: TRBD1; j_call: TRBJ2-7; v_call: TRBV7-2; clone_size: many; cdr3_nt: TGTGCCAGCAGCTCTGGGACAGGGAACGAGCAGTACTTC; cdr3_aa: CASSSGTGNEQYF
d_call: NA; j_call: TRBJ2-5; v_call: TRBV11-2; clone_size: many; cdr3_nt: TGTGCCAGCAGCTTAGAGTATGCCACCACCCAAGAGACCCAGTACTTC; cdr3_aa: CASSLEYATTQETQYF
d_call: NA; j_call: TRBJ1-4; v_call: TRBV5-1; clone_size: NA; cdr3_nt: TGCGCCAGCAGCTCCCAGACGGAGGGGAATGAAAAACTGTTTTTT; cdr3_aa: CASSSQTEGNEKLFF
d_call: NA; j_call: TRBJ2-5; v_call: TRBV9; clone_size: many; cdr3_nt: TGTGCCAGCAGCGTAGGGGGGGCGGGATTAGGACAAGAGACCCAGTACTTC; cdr3_aa: CASSVGGAGLGQETQYF
d_call: NA; j_call: TRBJ1-6; v_call: TRBV12-3/TRBV12-4; clone_size: few; cdr3_nt: TGTGCCAGCACCCTAGCGGATTCACCCCTCCACTTT; cdr3_aa: CASTLADSPLHF
d_call: NA; j_call: TRBJ2-1; v_call: TRBV24-1; clone_size: few; cdr3_nt: TGTGCCACCAGTGATTCCCAATCAGGACACAATGAGCAGTTCTTC; cdr3_aa: CATSDSQSGHNEQFF
d_call: NA; j_call: TRBJ2-1; v_call: TRBV12-3/TRBV12-4; clone_size: few; cdr3_nt: TGTGCCAGCAGTTTGCCCCCCCCCCGGAATGAGCAGTTCTTC; cdr3_aa: CASSLPPPRNEQFF
d_call: TRBD2; j_call: TRBJ2-1; v_call: TRBV5-1; clone_size: many; cdr3_nt: TGCGCCAGCGCGTCAATGGCTAGCGGAAACAATGAGCAGTTCTTC; cdr3_aa: CASASMASGNNEQFF
d_call: NA; j_call: TRBJ2-3; v_call: TRBV11-2; clone_size: NA; cdr3_nt: TGTGCCAGCAGCTTTACCGGGGGTAGCACAGATACGCAGTATTTT; cdr3_aa: CASSFTGGSTDTQYF
d_call: NA; j_call: TRBJ1-3; v_call: TRBV5-1; clone_size: NA; cdr3_nt: TGCGCCAGCAGCTTGGAGGCACCCTCTGGAAACACCATATATTTT; cdr3_aa: CASSLEAPSGNTIYF
d_call: NA; j_call: TRBJ2-3; v_call: TRBV7-2; clone_size: many; cdr3_nt: TGTGCCAGCAGCTTGGCCCGGGGCTCAGATACGCAGTATTTT; cdr3_aa: CASSLARGSDTQYF
d_call: TRBD1; j_call: TRBJ1-3; v_call: TRBV20-1; clone_size: few; cdr3_nt: TGCAGTGCTCTGACGACAGGGGGCCCTGGAAACACCATATATTTT; cdr3_aa: CSALTTGGPGNTIYF
d_call: TRBD1; j_call: TRBJ2-1; v_call: TRBV30; clone_size: many; cdr3_nt: TGTGCCTGGAGTGTAGAGCCGGGCAGGGGGTATGAGCAGTTCTTC; cdr3_aa: CAWSVEPGRGYEQFF
d_call: NA; j_call: TRBJ1-4; v_call: TRBV27; clone_size: NA; cdr3_nt: TGTGCCAGCAGTTTTTTGGGGGCAGGGGAAAAACTGTTTTTT; cdr3_aa: CASSFLGAGEKLFF
d_call: NA; j_call: TRBJ2-3; v_call: TRBV20-1; clone_size: many; cdr3_nt: TGCAGTGCTAGAATTCTGAGGGGGTCCGATACGCAGTATTTT; cdr3_aa: CSARILRGSDTQYF
d_call: NA; j_call: TRBJ1-5; v_call: TRBV7-2; clone_size: many; cdr3_nt: TGTGCCAGCAGCTTCTTCGGGGGTTACAATCAGCCCCAGCATTTT; cdr3_aa: CASSFFGGYNQPQHF
d_call: NA; j_call: TRBJ2-1; v_call: TRBV4-1; clone_size: many; cdr3_nt: TGCGCCAGCAGCCAACCATTGGCAGGGAAGTCCCATGAGCAGTTCTTC; cdr3_aa: CASSQPLAGKSHEQFF
d_call: NA; j_call: TRBJ1-1; v_call: TRBV6-2/TRBV6-3; clone_size: NA; cdr3_nt: TGTGCCAGCAGGCGGGCCCCAGGGACTGAAGCTTTCTTT; cdr3_aa: CASRRAPGTEAFF
d_call: NA; j_call: TRBJ1-2; v_call: TRBV5-1; clone_size: many; cdr3_nt: TGCGCCAGCAGCCGAGGTGAGGATGGCTACACCTTC; cdr3_aa: CASSRGEDGYTF
d_call: TRBD1; j_call: TRBJ2-3; v_call: TRBV7-8; clone_size: NA; cdr3_nt: TGTGCCAGCAGCACACGGACAGCCGGGACAGGGAGCACAGATACGCAGTATTTT; cdr3_aa: CASSTRTAGTGSTDTQYF
d_call: TRBD2; j_call: TRBJ2-7; v_call: TRBV11-2; clone_size: many; cdr3_nt: TGTGCCAGCAGCTTAGTCGAGGGGAGGGGCGAGCAGTACTTC; cdr3_aa: CASSLVEGRGEQYF
d_call: TRBD1; j_call: TRBJ2-7; v_call: TRBV10-3; clone_size: NA; cdr3_nt: TGTGCCACCGCTACAGGGGAAAGCTTTGGAACCTACGAGCAGTACTTC; cdr3_aa: CATATGESFGTYEQYF
d_call: NA; j_call: TRBJ2-2; v_call: TRBV4-3; clone_size: few; cdr3_nt: TGCGCCAGCAGCCAAGATACAGACGGAGTTAACACCGGGGAGCTGTTTTTT; cdr3_aa: CASSQDTDGVNTGELFF
d_call: NA; j_call: TRBJ1-2; v_call: TRBV6-6; clone_size: many; cdr3_nt: TGTGCCAGCAGCAACGGGGCTAACTATGGCTACACCTTC; cdr3_aa: CASSNGANYGYTF
d_call: NA; j_call: TRBJ1-2; v_call: TRBV6-5; clone_size: few; cdr3_nt: TGTGCCAGCACCTTAAGGTTTAACGGCCGGGCGGGCTACACCTTC; cdr3_aa: CASTLRFNGRAGYTF
d_call: NA; j_call: TRBJ2-5; v_call: TRBV5-1; clone_size: many; cdr3_nt: TGCGCCAGCAGCTTGGATTTCGGTTACCAAGAGACCCAGTACTTC; cdr3_aa: CASSLDFGYQETQYF